This TCR beta chain was found in a study of Graves' ophthalmopathy and Graves' hyperthyroidism. The germline V gene encodes CDR1 ENHRY and CDR2 SYGVKD. V lost 2 bases and J lost 4, with 11 bases in between. The CDR3 extends over 14 amino acids. This clonotype has just a few counts. Amplification targeted the TCR beta CDR3 regions, with RNA transcripts as the source material. First-round RT-PCR used HTBI primers; second-round multiplex PCR followed. TCRdb re-derived calls from the multiplex PCR reads in MiXCR, one entry per CDR3 protein. The repertoire includes about 240,000 distinct CDR3 sequences, approximately 42% of them detected once, and roughly half sits in the top ten.

The receptor's source is an adult man with Graves' ophthalmopathy. Sequencing was done on a sample of peripheral blood. The V and J genes are TRBV10-3 and TRBJ2-5; D not resolved. The CDR3 sequence: CAISEGEKGETQYF. The CDR3 bases are TGTGCCATCAGTGAGGGAGAGAAGGGAGAGACCCAGTACTTC.